The subject of this entry is one T cell receptor (beta chain). It has no known antigen specificity. The sample holds no much larger clone one base away, and base qualities are not on file. In total, more than 500 healthy bone marrow donors made up the cohort. Cohort members were all nominally healthy when sampled, although unrecorded immune exposures were likely present. The donor was CMV seronegative and belonged to the group of 352 seronegative cohort members. A peripheral blood sample was provided by each donor, and peripheral blood mononuclear cells were used for TCR beta sequencing. The Qiagen DNeasy Blood Extraction Kit was used to extract genomic DNA from the blood cell samples. Reading the germline V gene gives CDR1 MDHEN and CDR2 SYDVKM. The CDR3 contains 11 residues, cysteine and phenylalanine counted. The CDR3 DNA has 33 bases and is translated from base 1. The data were obtained in a study of cytomegalovirus exposure and HLA in healthy donors (dated by TCRdb to about 2017). With respect to the entire study: An earlier analysis of approximately 640 of the donors reported 250 to 350 Gb of sequence data and 117 million unique TCR beta sequences from about 200 million T cells. The aim of the study was to test whether cataloging public T cell receptors could identify signatures of past pathogen exposure. HLA typing covered class I and class II loci at four-digit resolution. An early release that covered some 640 HLA-typed donors contained 300 to 350 gigabases of sequencing data and some 87 million unique TCR sequences. Donor age, sex, ethnicity and CMV serostatus were collected together with the repertoire data. Genome-wide SNP genotypes for about three fifths of the roughly 700 donors were used in a later genetic analysis, which treated that subset as a discovery cohort. Every repertoire in the discovery cohort had been generated on one and the same sequencing platform. A later analysis re-analyzed previously published TCR beta repertoires from about 730 donors and added high-resolution HLA genotyping to study TCR occurrence patterns. Typing coverage differed by locus: A, B, C, DRB1 and DQB1 were typed in roughly 620-630 donors, DQA1 in about 550, DPA1 in around 580, and DPB1 in 472. The genetic ancestry cluster associated with self-reported Caucasian donors included about 84% of the 398 genotyped donors. The study used immunosequencing to profile the T cell repertoires of approximately 630 subjects and linked those repertoires to cytomegalovirus serostatus. In an earlier analysis of roughly 580 of the donors, high-throughput TCR beta sequencing was used to judge whether each TCR beta V gene segment behaved as functional or pseudogenic. To predict cytomegalovirus infection status, the study combined high-throughput TCR immunosequencing, statistical association of individual TCRs with disease status, and machine learning. In the later analysis, no new phenotypic data were used to find candidate immune exposures; instead, reliance was placed on TCR beta sequences and their occurrence across donors. Because of strong linkage in the cohort, roughly five DR-DQ haplotypes were treated as single units for association and clustering. Along with the approximately 600-subject first cohort, a separate validation cohort of over a hundred different subjects was used. Across roughly 420 genotyped donors of the cohort, an average of approximately 240,000 unique TCR beta nucleotide sequences per donor were sequenced, and roughly 20% of those sequences were non-productive.

Libraries were made using the immunoSEQ multiplex PCR assay. A mixture of 60 forward primers for TCR Vbeta segments and 13 reverse primers for TCR Jbeta segments was used in the multiplex PCR. A multiplex PCR assay on genomic DNA amplified the CDR3 region of rearranged TCR beta genes. The amplified TCR beta libraries were sequenced on the Illumina HiSeq System as 87-base-pair reads. Regarding the original processing steps: A later analysis tallied 75 million to 95 million unique TCR beta chains across the 650 to 750 repertoires, and approximately 11 million of those chains were shared by two or more donors. Raw reads were error-corrected and collapsed into unique sequences by a nearest-neighbor algorithm in which closely related sequences were merged to remove PCR and sequencing errors. To assign V, D and J gene segments, CDR3 sequences were aligned to IMGT reference sequences. For a sequence to be retained, a match of at least six nucleotides was required to both a V gene segment and a J gene segment. A rearrangement counted as productive if the CDR3 had no stop codons and remained in frame with V and J, and every other rearrangement counted as non-productive. CDR3 was defined by IMGT convention, running from the second conserved V-encoded cysteine to the conserved J-encoded phenylalanine. Sequences without an unambiguous match to a single V gene segment were excluded from the earlier analysis of about 600 of the donors. An earlier analysis of 550 to 650 of the donors classified V segments as functional when productive rearrangements were above 56.7% and as segregating when the standard deviation between donors was above 5%. A statistical classification framework was developed to diagnose cytomegalovirus status using the catalog of TCR beta chain sequences. V and J gene assignment, in a later analysis, came from comparing TCR nucleotide sequences with IMGT/GENE-DB human TR gene sequences. The TCRdist pipeline was used in a later analysis to assign CDR3 sequences and most-parsimonious VDJ recombination scenarios. In a later analysis, each TCR beta chain was defined by its CDR3 amino acid sequence together with its V-gene family, and reads lacking a unique V-gene family were excluded. In a later analysis, around 650 highly shared, low-generation-probability nucleotide sequences were removed to address suspected cross-contamination and a sequencing artifact. A later analysis calculated a clonal expansion index for each public chain from normalized within-repertoire ranks of inferred template counts. In a later analysis, generation probabilities were computed using a VDJ recombination model fitted to out-of-frame rearrangements, and the results were checked against IGoR. In a later analysis, TCR-TCR, TCR-HLA and TCR-CMV co-occurrence was scored with hypergeometric tests, and a repertoire-size bias correction was applied to TCR pairs. False discovery rates were estimated in a later analysis by permuting HLA or CMV assignments 20 times. In a later analysis, co-occurring TCRs were grouped using DBSCAN, and TCRdist sequence similarity was added for clustering within HLA-allele-positive subsets. Repertoires with fewer than 30,000 or more than 120,000 public chains were left out of co-occurrence clustering, as were five repertoires with anomalous nucleotide sharing. As stored in TCRdb, this immuneACCESS dataset retains in-frame rearrangements with V and J assigned. A fraction of the clones does not appear; measured against another copy, unresolved V genes explain less than half of the discrepancy, and the remainder lacks a known reason. That table gives V, J and clone size, and the DNA gave D and trimming. Counted in this sample were 110,000 to 150,000 clones; roughly four fifths of them appeared once. 1.5% to 2.5% of the sample is held by the ten biggest clonotypes.

Here is what the overall study found, with its caveats: A total of fewer than 200 TCR beta chains were listed by the study as associated with cytomegalovirus. According to a later analysis, parvovirus B19, influenza, CMV and Epstein-Barr virus appeared linked to several top co-occurrence clusters. Immune exposure information for the cohort was limited to CMV serostatus. In a later analysis, HLA-associated TCR beta chains showed more clonal expansion and lower generation probabilities than non-associated chains that were equally common. This cohort had only TCR beta chains sequenced, and the lack of alpha or paired-chain data limited which features could be detected. According to a later analysis, TCR association rates differed among HLA loci, with DRB1 alleles showing the most associated TCRs and HLA-C alleles showing the fewest. Because HLA typing was missing for some donors at each locus, association tests included only the typed subset. According to the authors, the approach could potentially be generalized to other disease states and immunological phenotypes. V-gene and J-gene trimming of TCR beta chains was associated with a missense DCLRE1C variant in a later genetic analysis, and the association was replicated in an independent cohort. Because counts were too low, seventeen rarely observed V segments, including chromosome 9 orphons, were excluded from the earlier analysis of a few hundred of the donors. While some public TCRs were present in many individuals, most TCR sequences turned up only very rarely across donors. Roughly uniform sequencing depth across donors was assumed in presence/absence analyses, although this assumption may not hold. In a later genetic analysis, fewer N-insertions in productive TCRs were reported among donors in an Asian-associated ancestry cluster than the roughly 700-donor mean. An earlier analysis of 587 of the donors showed that most TCR beta V segments appeared in productive rearrangements either about 87% or about 30% of the time, which broadly matched IMGT annotations. A group of highly shared sequence variants was considered likely to be a technical artifact of the sequencing pipeline. A further reported finding was that TCR beta sequences accurately predicted the HLA-A and HLA-B alleles for most subjects in the first cohort. A later analysis associated 15,000 to 20,000 TCR beta sequences with specific HLA alleles at a false discovery rate of 0.05. A few of the identified cytomegalovirus-associated TCR beta chains were confirmed in vitro to be specific for cytomegalovirus antigens. Most CMV-associated TCR beta chains appeared to be HLA-restricted in a later analysis, and the HLA associations seemed to be driven largely by CMV exposure. When HLA alleles, especially DR and DQ, strongly co-occurred, TCR associations were difficult to assign to individual alleles. Correlated functional status among segregating V segments might be attributable to linkage disequilibrium, but an unknown experimental factor could not be ruled out. Some IMGT-functional V segments, including TRBV6-2 and TRBV6-3, could not be told apart with the 87-base-pair reads, so those segments were excluded. Cytomegalovirus status was reported to be diagnosed by the classifier with high specificity and sensitivity in both the original and validation cohorts.

Sequencing was done on a sample of PBMCs. This clonotype originated in a woman aged 40 to 50 in good health and CMV-seronegative. The rearranged segments are TRBV28 and TRBJ1-2, with a tentative D gene TRBD1 over 6 matching bases. The DNA reads as follows: TGTGCAGGGGGAGCTAACTATGGCTACACCTTC. Its protein is CAGGANYGYTF.